The 10 T cell receptor beta chains given below trace back to one sample, sequenced in a study of neurological immune-mediated disorders. TCRdb reanalysed the 5' RACE reads using MiXCR and keeps one entry per CDR3 protein. The data contain about 45,000 distinct CDR3 sequences, less than 15% of them singletons. Time point: longitudinal time-point 3. The sequenced material came from PBMCs. All receptors derive from a man younger than 45 in good health.

This clonotype turned up a few times. The chain recombines TRBV28 with TRBJ1-2; 8 bases are shared with TRBD1. V dropped 5 bases and J dropped 8; count of bases not matched to a gene: 16. Germline V lookup: CDR1 MDHEN, CDR2 SYDVKM. The CDR3 sequence is 16 residues long. CDR3 sequence reads: CASSPPRQGQGGGYTF. DNA of the CDR3: TGTGCCAGCAGTCCCCCGCGACAAGGACAGGGCGGCGGCTACACCTTC.

The sample holds many counts of this clonotype. CDR3 loop: CSASATGLSDEKLFF. The CDR3 DNA follows: TGCAGTGCTAGCGCCACGGGCTTATCGGATGAAAAACTGTTTTTT. The chain recombines TRBV20-1 with TRBJ1-4; D is ambiguous. Germline loops: CDR1 DFQATT, CDR2 SNEGSKA (reference sequence). The V end lost 3 bases, the J end lost 6 bases, and 17 bases lay between the germline ends. This CDR3 region has 15 residues.

This clonotype was seen repeatedly, ten times or more. The chain couples TRBV20-1 to TRBJ2-7; D perhaps matches TRBD2 (8 bases). Germline CDR1 reads DFQATT; CDR2 reads SNEGSKA (reference sequence). V gave up 3 bases and J gave up 4 bases, with 13 bases separating them. The CDR3 length is 13 residues. The CDR3 bases are TGCAGTGCTAGGGTAGCGGGACAGTACGAGCAGTACTTC. It codes for CSARVAGQYEQYF.

Worth noting for this clonotype: One base away lies a much larger clone, so this may be a sequencing read error. The chain recombines TRBV7-7 with TRBJ2-5, with D perhaps matching TRBD1 (5 bases). Trimming removed 5 bases at V and 1 base at J, with 11 bases between. Germline V gene sequence: CDR1 SSHAT, CDR2 FNYEAQ (reference sequence). This CDR3 comprises 14 residues. CDR3 protein: CASSLAGIQETQYF. The CDR3 nucleotides are TGTGCCAGCAGCCTCGCAGGGATCCAAGAGACCCAGTACTTC.

This clonotype was seen many times. This sequence joins TRBV14 and TRBJ2-2; D not resolved. This CDR3 has 15 amino acids. CDR1 and CDR2 (germline): SGHDN, FVKESK. Trimming pared 6 bases from V and 4 bases from J, leaving 15 bases between. CDR3 DNA: TGTGCCAGCAGACCTTTTACCGTCCGCACCGGGGAGCTGTTTTTT. Protein sequence: CASRPFTVRTGELFF.

This clonotype was counted at least ten times. V gene TRBV5-1 combines with J gene TRBJ2-2; unclear D gene. Germline loops: CDR1 SGHRS, CDR2 YFSETQ. Trimming pared 0 bases from V and 7 bases from J, leaving 7 bases between. CDR3 length: 13 residues. The CDR3, as DNA: TGCGCCAGCAGCTTGGGGCTTGACGGGGAGCTGTTTTTT. Translating gives CASSLGLDGELFF.

On this clonotype: An end of the junction does not agree with germline; a read error may underlie this. J is TRBJ1-2 and V is TRBV5-1, with a tentative D call TRBD1 (5 bases). The CDR3 runs to 15 residues. The germline gives CDR1 SGHRS, CDR2 YFSETQ. The CDR3 coding sequence is TGCGCCAGTAGCTTGAATACCGGGGGGGACTATGGCTACACCTTC. It is translated as CASSLNTGGDYGYTF.

This clonotype was counted ten times or more. The chain links TRBV12-3 or TRBV12-4 to TRBJ2-3, with TRBD2 matching over 11 bases. The CDR3 is made up of 15 amino acids. V shed 7 bases, J shed 2 bases, and the junction held 5 bases outside the gene matches. The CDR3 is CASNLLAGVTDTQYF. CDR3 coding DNA: TGTGCCAGCAATCTACTAGCGGGAGTCACAGATACGCAGTATTTT.

At least ten counts were recorded for this clonotype. The chain joins TRBV12-3 or TRBV12-4 to TRBJ1-5; a weak D match, TRBD1 (6 bases). The CDR3 has 14 residues. Trimming pared 6 bases from V and 1 base from J, leaving 10 bases between. The DNA of the CDR3 is TGTGCCAGCAGGGGGGCGGGGAGCAATCAGCCCCAGCATTTT. Protein: CASRGAGSNQPQHF.

This clonotype was counted a few times. This chain links TRBV4-2 with TRBJ2-1, with D perhaps assigned TRBD1 or TRBD2 (5 bases each). Between the trimmed V and J ends, which lost 2 bases and 8 bases, there was a span of 16 bases. CDR3 length: 15 residues. Germline lookup yields CDR1 LGHNA and CDR2 YNFKEQ. In DNA form, the CDR3 reads TGTGCCAGCAGCCAAACGGACAAGGGACGGGATGAGCAGTTCTTC. Translated, it gives CASSQTDKGRDEQFF.